A selection of T cell receptor beta chains follows, all from one sample in a study of cytomegalovirus exposure and HLA in healthy donors. Clones were read by immunoSEQ multiplex PCR, and TCRdb kept only the in-frame ones, dropping some. Of approximately 130,000 clones listed, approximately 82% are singletons. The specimen sequenced was PBMCs. The receptors shown here come from a man in his forties in good health and CMV-seronegative. CDR3s include the opening cysteine and the closing phenylalanine or tryptophan. A D gene is named only where the DNA matches it firmly. Expanded clones get a size class; other rows say once, few or many, or leave the size out.

>TRBV4-2|NA|TRBJ2-1|TRBD2
TGTGCCAGCAGCTTCAGTAGCGGGGGGATCAATGAGCAGTTCTTC
CASSFSSGGINEQFF
>TRBV15|NA|TRBJ1-2|NA
TGTGCCACCACCATCGACCTGGGGGGGAACTATGGCTACACCTTC
CATTIDLGGNYGYTF
>TRBV27|NA|TRBJ2-7|NA
TGTGCCAGCAGTTTCTGGTATTCAGTAGCCGAGCAGTACTTC
CASSFWYSVAEQYF
>TRBV4-3|NA|TRBJ2-7|TRBD2
TGCGCCAGCAGCCAAGTAGCGGGAGGAGCCTACGAGCAGTACTTC
CASSQVAGGAYEQYF
>TRBV30|NA|TRBJ1-1|NA
TGTGCCTGGAGCTGGGGGGGTTACACTGAAGCTTTCTTT
CAWSWGGYTEAFF
>TRBV2|NA|TRBJ2-7|TRBD2
TGTGCCAGCATAGAGCTGGCGGGAGGAGCCAACGAGCAGTACTTC
CASIELAGGANEQYF
>TRBV11-3|NA|TRBJ1-1|NA
TGTGCCAGCAGCCGAGCAGGGAACACTGAAGCTTTCTTT
CASSRAGNTEAFF
>TRBV5-1|NA|TRBJ2-7|TRBD1
TGCGCCAGCAGCTTGACAGGGGACCTGACCTACGAGCAGTACTTC
CASSLTGDLTYEQYF
>TRBV5-1|NA|TRBJ2-1|NA
TGCGCCAGCAGCTTGCGGCAGGGTAGGAGTGAGCAGTTCTTC
CASSLRQGRSEQFF
>TRBV20-1|NA|TRBJ1-1|NA
TGCAGTGCTAGAGTCCGGGGTGAAGCTTTCTTT
CSARVRGEAFF
>TRBV29-1|NA|TRBJ2-3|TRBD1
TGCAGCGTTGGAGTCGAAGCGACAGGGAGCACAGATACGCAGTATTTT
CSVGVEATGSTDTQYF
>TRBV4-2|few|TRBJ1-1|NA
TGTGCCAGCAGCCAAGATGGAAACAGGGTTCTTACGCAAGCTTTCTTT
CASSQDGNRVLTQAFF
>TRBV7-3|NA|TRBJ1-2|NA
TGTGCCAGCAGCTTAAGATCCGGGTTTGGCTACACCTTC
CASSLRSGFGYTF
>TRBV2|NA|TRBJ2-1|TRBD1
TGTGCCAGCAGAGGGGGCAGGGCTGGTTACAATGAGCAGTTCTTC
CASRGGRAGYNEQFF
>TRBV5-1|NA|TRBJ2-1|TRBD1
TGCGCCAGCAGCTTGGAACAGGGGGCCTACAATGAGCAGTTCTTC
CASSLEQGAYNEQFF
>TRBV7-9|NA|TRBJ2-1|NA
TGTGCCAGCAGCCAGGGGTTTGGGGCCTACAATGAGCAGTTCTTC
CASSQGFGAYNEQFF
>TRBV7-6|NA|TRBJ2-7|TRBD1
TGTGCCAGCAGCTATGAACAGGGGGCTGAGAACGAGCAGTACTTC
CASSYEQGAENEQYF